The subject of this entry is one TCR beta chain. The antigen this receptor binds is unknown. There are no base qualities to consult, and no much larger clone falls within one base. The method behind the library was the immunoSEQ multiplex PCR assay. For the multiplex PCR, a mixture combining 60 forward primers for TCR Vbeta segments and 13 reverse primers for TCR Jbeta segments was used. A multiplex PCR assay on genomic DNA amplified the CDR3 region of rearranged TCR beta genes. The amplified TCR beta libraries were sequenced on the Illumina HiSeq System as 87-base-pair reads. The published analysis was carried out like this. Across the 700 or so repertoires, a later analysis counted roughly 84 million unique TCR beta chains, roughly 11 million of which were shared by at least two donors. A nearest-neighbor algorithm error-corrected the raw reads and collapsed the reads into unique sequences, merging closely related sequences to remove PCR and sequencing errors. V, D and J gene segments were assigned by aligning CDR3 sequences to IMGT reference sequences. For a sequence to be retained, a match of at least six nucleotides to both a V gene segment and a J gene segment was required. A rearrangement counted as productive if the CDR3 had no stop codons and remained in frame with V and J, and every other rearrangement counted as non-productive. CDR3 was defined according to IMGT convention as the region running from the second conserved V-encoded cysteine to the conserved J-encoded phenylalanine. In an earlier analysis of more than 550 of the donors, sequences lacking an unambiguous match to a single V gene segment were excluded. An earlier analysis of over 450 of the donors classified V segments as functional when productive rearrangements were above 56.7% and as segregating when the standard deviation between donors was above 5%. A statistical classification framework was built to diagnose cytomegalovirus status from the catalog of TCR beta chain sequences. In a later analysis, TCR nucleotide sequences were compared against IMGT/GENE-DB human TR gene sequences so that V and J genes could be assigned. Using the TCRdist pipeline, a later analysis assigned CDR3 sequences along with most-parsimonious VDJ recombination scenarios. A later analysis defined each TCR beta chain by its CDR3 amino acid sequence plus V-gene family, and excluded reads lacking a unique V-gene family. As a way to deal with suspected cross-contamination and a sequencing artifact, a later analysis dropped under 600 nucleotide sequences that were highly shared and had low generation probability. A later analysis calculated a clonal expansion index for each public chain from normalized within-repertoire ranks of inferred template counts. In a later analysis, generation probabilities were computed using a VDJ recombination model fitted to out-of-frame rearrangements, and the results were checked against IGoR. In a later analysis, TCR-TCR, TCR-HLA and TCR-CMV co-occurrence was scored with hypergeometric tests, and a repertoire-size bias correction was applied to TCR pairs. To estimate false discovery rates, a later analysis permuted the HLA or CMV assignments 20 times. A later analysis grouped co-occurring TCRs with DBSCAN, adding TCRdist sequence similarity when clustering within HLA-allele-positive subsets. Repertoires with fewer than 30,000 or more than 120,000 public chains were left out of co-occurrence clustering, as were a handful of repertoires with anomalous nucleotide sharing. TCRdb provides this immuneACCESS table in a form limited to in-frame rearrangements. Some clones are lacking; in checked studies, under half of them reflect an unresolved V gene, and why the rest are absent is not known. The V and J calls and clone size are taken from that table; D and trimming were inferred from the DNA. In all, the sample holds around 170,000 clones, and around 85% of those were seen once. Of the sample, 1% to 1.5% is held by the ten largest clones.

The cohort was made up of hundreds of healthy bone marrow donors. Cohort members were all nominally healthy when sampled, although unrecorded immune exposures were likely present. The donor was CMV seropositive and was included in the group of approximately 300 seropositive cohort members. Each donor provided a peripheral blood sample, and peripheral blood mononuclear cells were used for TCR beta sequencing. Genomic DNA extraction from the blood cell samples was performed with the Qiagen DNeasy Blood Extraction Kit. V loses 0 bases at its end and J loses 5 bases; junction bases beyond the gene matches: 7. Sequences SGHRS (CDR1) and YFSETQ (CDR2) are obtained from the germline V gene. The CDR3, cysteine through phenylalanine, is 16 amino acids long. CDR3 DNA is the only sequence kept; it has 48 bases, read in frame from the first base. The data derive from a study of cytomegalovirus exposure and HLA in healthy donors (dated by TCRdb to about 2017). Looking at the study overall: According to an earlier analysis of a few hundred of the donors, 200 million or so T cells yielded some 110 million unique TCR beta sequences and approximately 300 Gb of sequence data. Roughly 300 gigabases of sequencing data and roughly 80 million unique TCR sequences made up an early release that covered 500 to 700 HLA-typed donors. Of the 398 genotyped donors, 65% to 90% fell in the genetic ancestry cluster associated with self-reported Caucasian donors. The study aimed to test whether cataloging public T cell receptors could reveal signatures of past pathogen exposure. Using immunosequencing, the study profiled T cell repertoires from some 670 subjects and related those repertoires to cytomegalovirus serostatus. Along with the approximately 620-subject first cohort, a separate validation cohort of over a hundred different subjects was used. The study combined high-throughput TCR immunosequencing, statistical association of individual TCRs with disease status, and machine learning to predict cytomegalovirus infection status. In a later analysis, previously published TCR beta repertoires from 500 to 750 donors were re-analyzed and high-resolution HLA genotyping was added so that TCR occurrence patterns could be studied. The later analysis used no new phenotypic data to find candidate immune exposures, relying instead on TCR beta sequences and their occurrence across donors. In an earlier analysis of roughly 580 of the donors, high-throughput TCR beta sequencing was used to judge whether each TCR beta V gene segment behaved as functional or pseudogenic. Donor age, sex, ethnicity and CMV serostatus were collected together with the repertoire data. A later genetic analysis took genome-wide SNP genotypes for about three fifths of the 666 donors and used that subset as a discovery cohort. All discovery cohort repertoires had been generated using a single sequencing platform. HLA typing included class I and class II loci at four-digit resolution. Typing coverage differed by locus: A, B, C, DRB1 and DQB1 were typed in roughly 620-630 donors, DQA1 in roughly 510, DPA1 in 606, and DPB1 in roughly 470. A few DR-DQ haplotypes were treated as single units for association and clustering because of strong linkage in the cohort. On average, around 230,000 unique TCR beta nucleotide sequences were sequenced per donor among 350 to 400 genotyped donors of the cohort, with roughly 18% of those sequences being non-productive.

What the study reported, not specific to this receptor: A cluster of highly shared sequence variants was judged likely to be a technical artifact of the sequencing pipeline. A further reported finding was that TCR beta sequences accurately predicted the HLA-A and HLA-B alleles for most subjects in the first cohort. Because counts were too low, about 15 rarely observed V segments, including chromosome 9 orphons, were left out of the earlier analysis of some 600 of the donors. Compared with equally common non-associated chains, HLA-associated TCR beta chains in a later analysis were more clonally expanded and had lower generation probabilities. Roughly uniform sequencing depth across donors was assumed in presence/absence analyses, although this assumption may not hold. According to a later analysis, most CMV-associated TCR beta chains appeared to be HLA-restricted, and the HLA associations seemed to be driven largely by CMV exposure. A later analysis found that TCR association rates varied across HLA loci, with DRB1 alleles showing the most associated TCRs and HLA-C alleles the fewest. While some public TCRs were present in many individuals, most TCR sequences turned up only very rarely across donors. HLA typing was unavailable for some donors at each locus, so association tests used only the typed subset. Some IMGT-functional V segments, including TRBV6-2 and TRBV6-3, could not be distinguished by the 87-base-pair reads and were therefore excluded. In the study, 150 to 200 TCR beta chains were listed as associated with cytomegalovirus. Three of the identified cytomegalovirus-associated TCR beta chains were confirmed in vitro to be specific for cytomegalovirus antigens. Linkage disequilibrium might explain the correlated functional status among segregating V segments, but an unknown experimental factor could not be excluded. This cohort had only TCR beta chains sequenced, and the lack of alpha or paired-chain data limited which features could be detected. Strong co-occurrence of HLA alleles, especially DR and DQ, made assigning TCR associations to individual alleles difficult. According to a later analysis, parvovirus B19, influenza, CMV and Epstein-Barr virus appeared linked to several top co-occurrence clusters. In a later genetic analysis, a missense DCLRE1C variant was associated with V-gene and J-gene trimming of TCR beta chains, and the association was replicated in an independent cohort. CMV serostatus was the only immune exposure information available for the cohort. In an earlier analysis of approximately 590 of the donors, most TCR beta V segments were observed in productive rearrangements about 87% or about 30% of the time, broadly matching IMGT annotations. The authors suggested that the approach could potentially be generalized to other disease states and immunological phenotypes. At a false discovery rate of 0.05, a later analysis linked some 17,000 TCR beta sequences to specific HLA alleles. In a later genetic analysis, fewer N-insertions in productive TCRs were reported among donors in an Asian-associated ancestry cluster than the roughly 700-donor mean. The classifier was reported to diagnose cytomegalovirus status with high specificity and sensitivity in both the original and validation cohorts.

The sample comprised PBMCs. The chain uses TRBV5-1 and TRBJ2-1; 8 bases in between match TRBD2. The sequence derives from a man between 50 and 59 years old in good health and CMV-seropositive. The CDR3 has the sequence CASSLAPTSGDNEQFF. The DNA reads TGCGCCAGCAGCTTGGCCCCTACTAGCGGCGACAATGAGCAGTTCTTC.